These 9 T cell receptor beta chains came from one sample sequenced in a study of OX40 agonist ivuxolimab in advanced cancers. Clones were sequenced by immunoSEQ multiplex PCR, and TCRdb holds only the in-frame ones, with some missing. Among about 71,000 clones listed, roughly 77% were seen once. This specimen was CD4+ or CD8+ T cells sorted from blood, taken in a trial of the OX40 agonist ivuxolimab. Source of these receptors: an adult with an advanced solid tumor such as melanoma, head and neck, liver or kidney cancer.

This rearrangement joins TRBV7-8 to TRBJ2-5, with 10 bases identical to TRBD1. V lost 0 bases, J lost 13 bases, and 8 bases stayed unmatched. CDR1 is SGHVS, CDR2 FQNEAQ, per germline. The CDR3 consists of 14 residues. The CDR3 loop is CASSLARGQGPGYF. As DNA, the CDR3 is TGTGCCAGCAGCTTAGCGAGGGGACAGGGGCCTGGGTACTTC. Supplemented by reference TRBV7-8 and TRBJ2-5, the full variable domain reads GAGVSQSPRYKVAKRGQDVALRCDPISGHVSLFWYQQALGQGPEFLTYFQNEAQLDKSGLPSDRFFAERPEGSVSTLKIQRTQQEDSAVYLCASSLARGQGPGYFGPGTRLLVL.

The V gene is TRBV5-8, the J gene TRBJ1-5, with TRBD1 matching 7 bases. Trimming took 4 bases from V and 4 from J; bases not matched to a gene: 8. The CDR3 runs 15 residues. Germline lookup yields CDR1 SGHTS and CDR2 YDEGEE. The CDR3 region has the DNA TGTGCCAGCAGCACTCCAGGGGGTCCGAATCAGCCCCAGCATTTT. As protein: CASSTPGGPNQPQHF.

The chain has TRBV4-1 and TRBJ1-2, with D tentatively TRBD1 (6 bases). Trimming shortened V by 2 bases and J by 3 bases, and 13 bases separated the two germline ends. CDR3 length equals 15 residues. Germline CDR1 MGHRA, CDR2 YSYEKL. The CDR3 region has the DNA TGCGCCAGCAGCCAAAACAGGGTTTTCGACTATGGCTACACCTTC. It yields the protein CASSQNRVFDYGYTF.

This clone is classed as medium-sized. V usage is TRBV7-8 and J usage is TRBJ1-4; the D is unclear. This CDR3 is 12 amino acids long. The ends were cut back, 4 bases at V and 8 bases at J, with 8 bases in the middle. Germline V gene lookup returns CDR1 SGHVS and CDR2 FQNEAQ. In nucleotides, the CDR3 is TGTGCCAGCAGCTACGGTAACGAAAAACTGTTTTTT. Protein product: CASSYGNEKLFF.

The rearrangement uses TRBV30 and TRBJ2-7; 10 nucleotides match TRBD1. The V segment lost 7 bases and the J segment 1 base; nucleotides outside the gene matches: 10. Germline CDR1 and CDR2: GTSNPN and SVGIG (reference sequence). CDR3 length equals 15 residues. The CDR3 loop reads CALYSGQGNSYEQYF. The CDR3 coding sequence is TGTGCCTTGTATTCGGGACAGGGGAATTCCTACGAGCAGTACTTC.

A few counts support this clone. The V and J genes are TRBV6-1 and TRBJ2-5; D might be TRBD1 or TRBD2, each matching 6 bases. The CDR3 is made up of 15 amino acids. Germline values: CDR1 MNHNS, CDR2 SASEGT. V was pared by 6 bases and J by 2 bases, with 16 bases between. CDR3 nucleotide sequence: TGTGCCAGCAGCAGGGGACTCGGGTGGCAAGAGACCCAGTACTTC. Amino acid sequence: CASSRGLGWQETQYF.

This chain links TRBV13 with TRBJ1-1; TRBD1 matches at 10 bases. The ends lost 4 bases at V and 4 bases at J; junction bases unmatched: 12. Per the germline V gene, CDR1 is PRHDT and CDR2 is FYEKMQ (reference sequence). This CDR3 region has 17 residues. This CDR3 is CASSSSRDRGLVTEAFF. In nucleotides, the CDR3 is TGTGCCAGCAGCTCTAGCCGGGACAGGGGTTTGGTCACTGAAGCTTTCTTT.

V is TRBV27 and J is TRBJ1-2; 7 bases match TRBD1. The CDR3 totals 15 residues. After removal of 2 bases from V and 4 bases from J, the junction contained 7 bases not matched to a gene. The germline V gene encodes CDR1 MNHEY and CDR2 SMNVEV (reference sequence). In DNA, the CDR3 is TGTGCCAGCAGTTTAACGCGGACAGGAACCTATGGCTACACCTTC. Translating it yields CASSLTRTGTYGYTF.

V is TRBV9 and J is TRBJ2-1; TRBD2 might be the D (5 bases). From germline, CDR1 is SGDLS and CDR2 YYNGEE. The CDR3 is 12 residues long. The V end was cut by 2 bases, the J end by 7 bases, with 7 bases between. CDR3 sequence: CASSVSGNEQFF. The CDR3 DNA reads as TGTGCCAGCAGCGTGTCGGGGAATGAGCAGTTCTTC.